This note documents a single T cell receptor (beta chain) sequence. The CDR3 sequence is 15 residues long. Germline V gene lookup returns CDR1 MNHEY and CDR2 SMNVEV (reference sequence). With 3 bases clipped from V and 6 bases from J, the junction kept 5 bases outside the gene matches. This sample is drawn from a study of blood T cell repertoires in COVID-19. The overall study: PBMCs, B-cell-depleted T cells, or T cells provided the cDNA or gDNA that made up the material.

Participants, about 18 to 90 years old, spanned around 26 US areas. All recovered Cohort 3 donors got two negative PCRs, got clearance, or saw symptom resolution. As originally analysed: Nucleated cell number was recorded as an estimate derived from reference gene primer amplification. Sequencing used immunoSEQ multiplex PCR; TCRdb keeps in-frame clones, though not all of them. The V and J calls and clone size are taken from that table; D and trimming were inferred from the DNA. Of about 180,000 clones listed, roughly 88% were seen once; the top ten hold roughly 9%. V is TRBV27 and J is TRBJ1-4; TRBD1 matches at 9 bases. The receptor was derived from a woman younger than 30 who had recovered from COVID-19. The sequenced sample was PBMCs or T cells enriched from blood (not recorded which). CDR3 nucleotide sequence: TGTGCCAGCAGTTTTCGGGACAGGGCTGATGAAAAACTGTTTTTT. It codes for CASSFRDRADEKLFF.